One sample yielded the 21 T cell receptor beta chains listed below, sequenced in a study of cytomegalovirus exposure and HLA in healthy donors. Both 60 Vbeta primers and 13 Jbeta primers went into the PCR. Generated by immunoSEQ multiplex PCR, the TCRdb table keeps only in-frame clones and is missing some. The sample gives 90,000 or so clones, 65% to 90% of which show up once; about 3.7% is in the top ten. Material: PBMCs. The receptors were sampled from a man aged 25-40 years in good health and CMV-seropositive.

This clone has just one count. The chain uses TRBV5-1 and TRBJ2-2; TRBD1 aligns across 7 bases. This CDR3 has 15 residues. Germline CDR1 reads SGHRS; CDR2 reads YFSETQ. V was clipped by 4 bases and J by 4 bases; unmatched bases: 7. The CDR3 loop is CASSRDRAGTGELFF. DNA of the CDR3: TGCGCCAGCAGCCGTGACAGGGCGGGCACCGGGGAGCTGTTTTTT. Combining the CDR3 with reference TRBV5-1 and TRBJ2-2 gives the whole variable domain KAGVTQTPRYLIKTRGQQVTLSCSPISGHRSVSWYQQTPGQGLQFLFEYFSETQRNKGNFPGRFSGRQFSNSRSEMNVSTLELGDSALYLCASSRDRAGTGELFFGEGSRLTVL.

V gene TRBV14 combines with J gene TRBJ2-3; 7 nucleotides match TRBD2. CDR1 is SGHDN and CDR2 is FVKESK in the germline V gene. This CDR3 spans 15 amino acids. The V segment lost 2 bases and the J segment 0 bases; nucleotides outside the gene matches: 2. CDR3: CASSQQRGSTDTQYF. The CDR3 DNA reads as TGTGCCAGCAGCCAACAGCGGGGTAGCACAGATACGCAGTATTTT.

V and J are TRBV18 and TRBJ1-5; the match to TRBD1 covers 9 bases. The CDR3 consists of 14 residues. Germline V lookup: CDR1 KGHSH, CDR2 LQKENI. The V and J ends lost 5 bases and 4 bases, in that order; junction bases with no gene match: 3. The CDR3 bases are TGTGCCAGCTCATTAGACAGGGGGAATCAGCCCCAGCATTTT. Translation gives CASSLDRGNQPQHF.

The J gene is TRBJ1-2, the V gene TRBV27; no firm D call. CDR1 and CDR2 from the germline V gene are MNHEY and SMNVEV (reference sequence). V lost 6 bases, J lost 4 bases, and 18 bases lay in between. The CDR3 sequence is 15 residues long. The CDR3 region has the DNA TGTGCCAGCAGCCCCTGGGCAGTTTCCCTCTATGGCTACACCTTC. Its translation: CASSPWAVSLYGYTF.

CDR3 DNA: TGTGCCTGGAGTTTCTTAGCGGGAGGGGTGGATACGCAGTATTTT. As protein: CAWSFLAGGVDTQYF. This chain uses TRBV30 with TRBJ2-3, with TRBD2 matching over 11 bases. The ends lost 2 bases at V and 6 bases at J; junction bases unmatched: 7. The CDR3 extends over 15 amino acids. The germline V gene encodes CDR1 GTSNPN and CDR2 SVGIG (reference sequence). The variable domain in full, completed from reference TRBV30 and TRBJ2-3, reads SQTIHQWPATLVQPVGSPLSLECTVEGTSNPNLYWYRQAAGRGLQLLFYSVGIGQISSEVPQNLSASRPQDRQFILSSKKLLLSDSGFYLCAWSFLAGGVDTQYFGPGTRLTVL.

The genes are TRBV7-2 and TRBJ1-4; the D is unclear. Deletions cut 5 bases from V and 0 bases from J, with 10 bases between. From germline, CDR1 is SGHTA and CDR2 FQGNSA. The CDR3 runs 15 residues. CDR3 coding DNA: TGTGCCAGCAGCCCCACAGCTCCAACTAATGAAAAACTGTTTTTT. It is translated as CASSPTAPTNEKLFF.

V and J are TRBV10-2 and TRBJ2-5; 12 nucleotides line up with TRBD1. Germline V gene sequence: CDR1 WSHSY, CDR2 SAAADI. The CDR3 is 16 residues long. J was trimmed by 4 bases and V by 7 bases; bases with no gene match: 10. As DNA, the CDR3 is TGCGCCAGCACAAAACCGGGACAGGGGGCTGGAGAGACCCAGTACTTC. Protein product: CASTKPGQGAGETQYF.

The rearrangement uses TRBV29-1 and TRBJ2-6; 8 nucleotides agree with TRBD1. The CDR3 consists of 14 residues. Trimming took 8 bases from V and 2 from J; bases not matched to a gene: 5. Germline assignment: CDR1 SQVTM and CDR2 ANQGSEA. The DNA for the CDR3 is TGCAGCAGAAGGACAGGGACTGGGGCCAACGTCCTGACTTTC. This codes for CSRRTGTGANVLTF.

The chain joins TRBV28 to TRBJ2-7, with 9 bases that match TRBD1. This CDR3 has 16 amino acids. Per the germline V gene, CDR1 is MDHEN and CDR2 is SYDVKM. V was clipped by 2 bases and J by 2 bases; unmatched bases: 7. In DNA, the CDR3 is TGTGCCAGCAGTTTAACCGGGACAGGGTTTGCCTACGAGCAGTACTTC. Its translation: CASSLTGTGFAYEQYF.

DNA for the CDR3: TGTGCCAGCAGTACCGAGGACAGGGGGTCCTACGAGCAGTACTTC. Its translation: CASSTEDRGSYEQYF. The chain is built from TRBV28 and TRBJ2-5; 10 nucleotides line up with TRBD1. The DNA end is more similar to TRBJ2-7, so the J call may be wrong. The CDR3 totals 15 residues. From germline, CDR1 is MDHEN and CDR2 SYDVKM.

The J gene is TRBJ2-1, the V gene TRBV11-2; D is unresolved. CDR1 is SGHAT, CDR2 FQNNGV, per germline. Trimming shortened V by 0 bases and J by 9 bases, and 9 bases separated the two germline ends. The CDR3 runs to 13 residues. The CDR3 region has the DNA TGTGCCAGCAGCTTAGATTTTAGCACTGAGCAGTTCTTC. Translated: CASSLDFSTEQFF.

The rearrangement links TRBV10-3 to TRBJ2-5; 10 bases align to TRBD2. The CDR3 spans 16 residues. Germline lookup yields CDR1 ENHRY and CDR2 SYGVKD. With 0 bases clipped from V and 5 bases from J, the junction kept 6 bases outside the gene matches. In nucleotides, the CDR3 is TGTGCCATCAGTGAGTCGGCTAGCGGGGGTACGGAGACCCAGTACTTC. Its translation: CAISESASGGTETQYF.

The rearrangement uses TRBV5-4 and TRBJ2-3, with 8 bases aligning to TRBD1. This CDR3 contains 17 residues. V lost 4 bases, J lost 2 bases, and 12 bases stayed unmatched. CDR1 SGHNT and CDR2 YYREEE come from the germline V gene (reference sequence). In nucleotides, the CDR3 is TGTGCCAGCAGCCCTGGTACAGGGGGACGGAACACAGATACGCAGTATTTT. Protein: CASSPGTGGRNTDTQYF.

As concerns this clone: At the DNA level, this CDR3 is encoded by other sequences in the same sample as well. The chain uses TRBV15 and TRBJ2-7, with D uncertain. Looked up from germline, CDR1 is LNHNV and CDR2 is YYDKDF (reference sequence). V lost 0 bases and J lost 4, with 10 bases in between. The CDR3 sequence is 14 residues long. This chain's CDR3 is CATSRDRSSYEQYF. The CDR3 DNA is TGTGCCACCAGCAGAGATCGGAGTTCTTACGAGCAGTACTTC.

The V and J genes are TRBV19 and TRBJ1-2; D possibly corresponds to TRBD1 (5 bases). There are 13 residues in the CDR3. V lost 3 bases to trimming and J lost 8 bases, with 13 bases between them. CDR1 and CDR2 (germline): LNHDA, SQIVND (reference sequence). As DNA, the CDR3 is TGTGCCAGTAGTATTTCACAGGTCTGGGGCTACACCTTC. Residues: CASSISQVWGYTF.

This clone was found a few times. The chain has TRBV6-5 and TRBJ1-4; D not resolved. The CDR3 extends over 13 amino acids. The germline CDR1 and CDR2 sequences are MNHEY and SVGAGI. Trimming cost V 2 bases and J 10 bases, with 11 bases left between them. The CDR3 DNA reads TGTGCCAGCAGTTACGAGGGCTGGGGAAAACTGTTTTTT. Translated: CASSYEGWGKLFF.

This chain connects TRBV9 to TRBJ2-7, with 7 nucleotides matching TRBD2. Germline V gene data show CDR1 as SGDLS and CDR2 as YYNGEE. The CDR3 spans 15 residues. V lost 4 bases and J lost 0; bases outside the gene matches: 7. CDR3 in DNA: TGTGCCAGCAGCCCTTGGGAGGGACGCTCCTACGAGCAGTACTTC. Translating it yields CASSPWEGRSYEQYF.

The table lists this clone with a few counts. The V call is TRBV6-6, the J call TRBJ1-5; D might be TRBD1 (6 bases). V was shortened by 10 bases and J by 0 bases, with 13 bases between the two germline ends. The CDR3 length is 14 residues. Germline V gives CDR1 MNHNY, CDR2 SVGAGI (reference sequence). CDR3 amino acids: CATGGRGSNQPQHF. CDR3 bases: TGTGCCACCGGGGGGCGAGGTAGCAATCAGCCCCAGCATTTT.

The chain has TRBV27 and TRBJ1-3; the D gene is possibly TRBD1 (6 bases). The ends were cut back, 4 bases at V and 1 base at J, with 11 bases in the middle. There are 15 residues in the CDR3. Germline lookup yields CDR1 MNHEY and CDR2 SMNVEV (reference sequence). The CDR3 sequence is CASSSTGFSGNTIYF. The CDR3, as DNA: TGTGCCAGCAGTTCCACAGGGTTTTCTGGAAACACCATATATTTT.

V and J are TRBV28 and TRBJ2-7; TRBD2 matches 7 bases. V lost 6 bases, J lost 3 bases, and 5 bases stayed unmatched. The germline V gene has CDR1 MDHEN and CDR2 SYDVKM. The CDR3 loop spans 13 amino acids. The CDR3 loop reads CASRAGGIYEQYF. The CDR3 nucleotides are TGTGCCAGCAGAGCCGGGGGGATCTACGAGCAGTACTTC.

The chain recombines TRBV19 with TRBJ2-2; TRBD1 agrees at 7 bases. The CDR3 runs to 13 residues. Germline V gene sequence: CDR1 LNHDA, CDR2 SQIVND (reference sequence). With V trimmed by 8 bases and J by 6 bases, 6 bases remained unmatched. The CDR3 loop is CASQTGMAGELFF. The CDR3 bases are TGTGCCAGTCAGACAGGGATGGCCGGGGAGCTGTTTTTT.